These 10 T cell receptor beta chains came from one sample sequenced in a study of control samples from healthy donors and cancer patients (dated by TCRdb to about 2020). The library was prepared using the immunoSEQ multiplex PCR assay. Entries here come from immuneACCESS through TCRdb and include only in-frame sequences with V and J called. Some clones fail to appear in such tables; in the studies checked, an unresolved V gene covers under half of the shortfall, and the cause of the remainder is unknown. This sample has approximately 100,000 clones in its table, and 85% to 90% of those were observed once. The ten largest clones add up to under 20% of the sample. Source material: PBMCs. Receptors originate from a man aged 60 to 69 with lung cancer.

The chain carries TRBV12-5 and TRBJ2-5; D not certain. The germline CDR1 and CDR2 sequences are LGHNT and FRNRAP. The CDR3 is 12 amino acids. The V end was cut by 3 bases, the J end by 5 bases, with 7 bases between. The CDR3: CASGFSEETQYF. CDR3 DNA sequence: TGTGCTAGTGGTTTTTCAGAGGAGACCCAGTACTTC.

This chain uses TRBV4-1 with TRBJ2-4, with D uncertain. Trimming took 1 base from V and 7 from J, leaving 2 bases between them. Germline CDR1 reads MGHRA; CDR2 reads YSYEKL. CDR3 length: 11 residues. This CDR3 reads CASSQGNIQYF. In nucleotides, the CDR3 is TGCGCCAGCAGCCAAGGGAACATTCAGTACTTC.

The rearrangement links TRBV18 to TRBJ2-7; D may be TRBD2 (5 bases). CDR3 size: 13 residues. From germline, CDR1 is KGHSH and CDR2 LQKENI. The V gene lost 2 bases and the J gene lost 2 bases, with 7 bases spanning the gap. CDR3 nucleotide sequence: TGTGCCAGCTCACCAGGACTCACCTACGAGCAGTACGTC. Its protein product is CASSPGLTYEQYV.

In its sample, this clone was seen a few times. The chain has TRBV5-1 and TRBJ1-3; TRBD1 might be the D (6 bases). The CDR3 is made up of 14 amino acids. V gave up 5 bases and J gave up 0 bases, with 9 bases separating them. Germline V gene sequence: CDR1 SGHRS, CDR2 YFSETQ. The CDR3 nucleotides read TGCGCCAGCAGACCACAGGGCTCTGGAAACACCATATATTTT. Its protein is CASRPQGSGNTIYF.

The CDR3 nucleotides read TGTGCCAGCAGCGTAGAGGCAGTTGGGTTCTACGAGCAGTACTTC. This gives the protein CASSVEAVGFYEQYF. The rearrangement links TRBV9 to TRBJ2-7; no definite D call. The germline CDR1 and CDR2 sequences are SGDLS and YYNGEE. Trimming took off 0 bases at V and 3 bases at J, with 13 bases between the two ends. The CDR3 totals 15 residues.

This CDR3 is CASSLGSGTSSYEQYF. CDR3 bases: TGTGCCAGCAGCTTAGGTTCCGGGACTAGCTCCTACGAGCAGTACTTC. The J gene is TRBJ2-7, the V gene TRBV7-9; 8 nucleotides align to TRBD2. Germline V gene lookup returns CDR1 SEHNR and CDR2 FQNEAQ (reference sequence). V shed 1 base and J 0 bases; nucleotides not matched to a gene: 5. The CDR3 is made up of 16 amino acids.

V and J are TRBV6-6 and TRBJ2-2, with 13 nucleotides matching TRBD2. The CDR3 covers 16 residues. Trimming removed 7 bases from V and 5 bases from J; junction bases left unmatched: 7. Germline V gene data show CDR1 as MNHNY and CDR2 as SVGAGI (reference sequence). This CDR3 is CASTQTSGGLTGELFF. CDR3 DNA: TGTGCCAGCACTCAGACTAGCGGGGGGTTAACCGGGGAGCTGTTTTTT.

The J gene is TRBJ1-5, the V gene TRBV7-2; D is unclear. The CDR3 extends over 13 amino acids. V was pared by 5 bases and J by 4 bases, with 9 bases between. Germline assignment: CDR1 SGHTA and CDR2 FQGNSA. The CDR3 loop reads CASSADWNQPQHF. In nucleotides, the CDR3 is TGTGCCAGCAGCGCCGACTGGAATCAGCCCCAGCATTTT.

The CDR3 spells CASSLGTGEAGYTF. CDR3 nucleotide sequence: TGCGCCAGCAGCTTGGGGACAGGGGAGGCTGGCTACACCTTC. The chain has TRBV5-1 and TRBJ1-2; TRBD1 matches at 9 bases. V lost 0 bases and J lost 7; bases outside the gene matches: 4. CDR3 size: 14 residues. The germline CDR1 and CDR2 sequences are SGHRS and YFSETQ.

This clone was counted a single time. This sequence joins TRBV2 and TRBJ2-6; 7 bases map to TRBD1. V dropped 3 bases and J dropped 1; count of bases not matched to a gene: 0. There are 15 residues in the CDR3. Germline CDR1 and CDR2: SNHLY and FYNNEI. For the CDR3, the DNA is TGTGCCAGCAGTGAGGGACAGTCTGGGGCCAACGTCCTGACTTTC. This gives the protein CASSEGQSGANVLTF.